Presented here are 22 T cell receptor beta chains from one specimen sequenced in a study of beta chain features in type 1 diabetes. The study reverse transcribed the entire isolated RNA, so it sequenced expressed TCRB transcripts. Assay used: immunoSEQ multiplex PCR; TCRdb lists only in-frame clones, some missing. Seen here are some 410,000 clones, around 14% observed once, and the top ten hold roughly 0.036%. Material for sequencing was naive CD4+ T cells from blood. These receptors all stem from a man aged 30 to 39 in good health.

This clone was seen only a few times. This chain uses TRBV7-6 with TRBJ2-5, with TRBD2 matching 14 bases. V was pared by 0 bases and J by 2 bases, with 2 bases of the junction left unmatched. Germline V gene sequence: CDR1 SGHVS, CDR2 FNYEAQ. The CDR3 is made up of 17 amino acids. The CDR3: CASSLAGTSGGQETQYF. The CDR3 DNA sequence: TGTGCCAGCAGCTTAGCGGGGACTAGCGGGGGTCAAGAGACCCAGTACTTC.

This clone came up a few times. The CDR3 reads CASRSDRGTYNEQFF. CDR3 bases: TGTGCCAGCAGGTCCGACAGGGGAACCTACAATGAGCAGTTCTTC. V and J are TRBV5-4 and TRBJ2-1, with 8 bases fitting TRBD1. The V gene end was trimmed by 5 bases and the J gene end by 2 bases; junction bases not matched to a gene: 6. Germline CDR1 SGHNT, CDR2 YYREEE (reference sequence). The CDR3 covers 15 residues.

The genes are TRBV6-1 and TRBJ2-4; D unclear. In germline, CDR1 is MNHNS, CDR2 SASEGT. The CDR3 spans 15 residues. Deletions cut 3 bases from V and 0 bases from J, with 9 bases between. CDR3 bases: TGTGCCAGCAGTGATTCCGGCCTAGCCAAAAACATTCAGTACTTC. It specifies CASSDSGLAKNIQYF.

This clone was detected only a few times. The chain is built from TRBV10-3 and TRBJ2-5, with D tentatively TRBD1 (6 bases). The V end was cut by 8 bases, the J end by 3 bases, with 10 bases between. This CDR3 is built from 12 residues. The germline gives CDR1 ENHRY, CDR2 SYGVKD. The CDR3 DNA sequence: TGTGCCATCTCGAGGACAGAAGAGACCCAGTACTTC. This codes for CAISRTEETQYF.

This clone was counted only a few times. The J gene is TRBJ2-5, the V gene TRBV11-1; 7 bases agree with TRBD1. The germline gives CDR1 SGHAT, CDR2 FQDESV (reference sequence). V lost 5 bases to trimming and J lost 1 base; unmatched junction nucleotides: 4. The CDR3 consists of 14 residues. CDR3 nucleotide sequence: TGTGCCAGCAGCCGGGGACAGCTCCAAGAGACCCAGTACTTC. Its protein product is CASSRGQLQETQYF.

DNA of the CDR3: TGTGCCAGCAGCTTAGCTTGGAGGGCCTACGAGCAGTACTTC. Protein product: CASSLAWRAYEQYF. The rearrangement uses TRBV7-9 and TRBJ2-7; the D gene is possibly TRBD2 (6 bases). CDR1 is SEHNR and CDR2 is FQNEAQ in the germline V gene (reference sequence). The CDR3 is 14 residues long. Trimming shortened V by 0 bases and J by 2 bases, and 8 bases separated the two germline ends.

J is TRBJ2-1 and V is TRBV28, with a weak D call TRBD2 (5 bases). CDR3 size: 14 residues. V lost 6 bases and J 5 bases, leaving 14 bases between the germline ends. The germline CDR1 and CDR2 sequences are MDHEN and SYDVKM. The CDR3 nucleotides are TGTGCCAGCAGCCCCCCGGGATCCAACAATGAGCAGTTCTTC. Its protein is CASSPPGSNNEQFF.

The gene calls are TRBV5-6 and TRBJ1-1; D unresolved. The CDR3 contains 14 residues. CDR1 and CDR2 from the germline V gene are SGHDT and YYEEEE. Trimming cost V 1 base and J 5 bases, with 12 bases left between them. CDR3 in amino acids: CASSLLAGRTEAFF. Written as DNA, the CDR3 is TGTGCCAGCAGCTTGTTAGCCGGGAGGACTGAAGCTTTCTTT.

J is TRBJ2-1 and V is TRBV9; D gene unclear. CDR1 and CDR2 from the germline V gene are SGDLS and YYNGEE. This CDR3 is 14 amino acids long. The germline V and J ends were trimmed by 1 base and 10 bases, with 15 bases remaining between them. Here the CDR3 reads CASSVLDTAGEQFF. The DNA for the CDR3 is TGTGCCAGCAGCGTACTCGACACAGCAGGAGAGCAGTTCTTC.

This clone was counted between two and nine times. This chain links TRBV4-1 with TRBJ2-5; 16 bases are shared with TRBD2. Germline lookup yields CDR1 MGHRA and CDR2 YSYEKL. This CDR3 contains 19 residues. Trimming at V came to 0 bases and at J to 6 bases, leaving 10 bases not matched to a gene. CDR3 DNA sequence: TGCGCCAGCAGCCAAGATTCCGGGACTAGCGGGGGGGCCTTGAAGACCCAGTACTTC. This gives the protein CASSQDSGTSGGALKTQYF.

This clone was counted a few times. This chain connects TRBV25-1 to TRBJ1-6; D gene unclear. Trimming took 4 bases from V and 3 from J, leaving 10 bases between them. CDR1 is MGHDK, CDR2 SYGVNS, per germline. The CDR3 loop spans 15 amino acids. CDR3 amino acids: CASSGEQNYNSPLHF. The CDR3, as DNA: TGTGCCAGCAGTGGCGAGCAGAACTATAATTCACCCCTCCACTTT.

CDR3 sequence reads: CASRLTGYNEQFF. The DNA for the CDR3 is TGTGCCAGCAGGTTGACAGGGTACAATGAGCAGTTCTTC. The chain employs TRBV2 and TRBJ2-1; TRBD1 agrees at 7 bases. With V trimmed by 6 bases and J by 4 bases, 3 bases remained unmatched. This CDR3 has 13 amino acids. The germline V gene has CDR1 SNHLY and CDR2 FYNNEI.

This clone has only a few counts. The chain uses TRBV28 and TRBJ2-1, with D possibly TRBD2 on 6 matching bases. V was shortened by 7 bases and J by 1 base, with 8 bases between the two germline ends. The CDR3 totals 13 residues. Germline loops: CDR1 MDHEN, CDR2 SYDVKM. The CDR3 nucleotides read TGTGCCAGCACGGCGGGGTCCTACAATGAGCAGTTCTTC. Translating it yields CASTAGSYNEQFF.

The sample holds a few counts of this clone. The chain has TRBV7-2 and TRBJ1-1; TRBD1 matches at 7 bases. Germline V gene lookup returns CDR1 SGHTA and CDR2 FQGNSA. The CDR3 spans 15 residues. J gave up 7 bases and V 2 bases, and 10 bases lay outside the gene matches. The CDR3 sequence: CASSLPVVGQSEAFF. In DNA form, the CDR3 reads TGTGCCAGCAGCTTACCAGTCGTGGGACAGAGTGAAGCTTTCTTT. Variable domain in full (rest from reference TRBV7-2 and TRBJ1-1): GAGVSQSPSNKVTEKGKDVELRCDPISGHTALYWYRQSLGQGLEFLIYFQGNSAPDKSGLPSDRFSAERTGGSVSTLTIQRTQQEDSAVYLCASSLPVVGQSEAFFGQGTRLTVV.

This clone showed up just a few times. The rearrangement joins TRBV5-6 to TRBJ2-3; a weak D match, TRBD2 (6 bases). The CDR3 covers 16 residues. The germline V gene encodes CDR1 SGHDT and CDR2 YYEEEE. The V end lost 2 bases, the J end lost 0 bases, and 13 bases lay between the germline ends. This CDR3 is CASSFGSGSSTDTQYF. For the CDR3, the DNA is TGTGCCAGCAGCTTCGGGAGTGGGTCAAGCACAGATACGCAGTATTTT. The full variable domain, rest sourced from reference TRBV5-6 and TRBJ2-3, is DAGVTQSPTHLIKTRGQQVTLRCSPKSGHDTVSWYQQALGQGPQFIFQYYEEEERQRGNFPDRFSGHQFPNYSSELNVNALLLGDSALYLCASSFGSGSSTDTQYFGPGTRLTVL.

The table lists this clone with a few counts. The CDR3 DNA is TGTGCCAGTAGTATCGGGACTAGCGGACGAGAGACCCAGTACTTC. Protein product: CASSIGTSGRETQYF. J is TRBJ2-5 and V is TRBV19, with 11 nucleotides matching TRBD2. CDR3 length: 15 amino acids. The germline gives CDR1 LNHDA, CDR2 SQIVND (reference sequence). V shed 3 bases and J 4 bases; nucleotides not matched to a gene: 4.

The V and J genes are TRBV5-4 and TRBJ2-3; D is unresolved. Germline-derived CDR1 and CDR2 are SGHNT and YYREEE (reference sequence). Deletions cut 5 bases from V and 0 bases from J, with 7 bases between. CDR3 length: 13 amino acids. The CDR3 DNA reads as TGTGCCAGCAGAGGATTAAGCACAGATACGCAGTATTTT. This sequence encodes CASRGLSTDTQYF. The full variable domain, with the rest looked up from reference TRBV5-4 and TRBJ2-3, is ETGVTQSPTHLIKTRGQQVTLRCSSQSGHNTVSWYQQALGQGPQFIFQYYREEENGRGNFPPRFSGLQFPNYSSELNVNALELDDSALYLCASRGLSTDTQYFGPGTRLTVL.

The chain uses TRBV13 and TRBJ2-5; unclear D gene. V lost 1 base to trimming and J lost 6 bases, with 0 bases between them. From germline, CDR1 is PRHDT and CDR2 FYEKMQ (reference sequence). There are 10 residues in the CDR3. The DNA of the CDR3 is TGTGCCAGCAGCTTAGAGACCCAGTACTTC. Encoded protein: CASSLETQYF.

The CDR3 here is CASSLPTANAEAFF. The CDR3 nucleotides are TGTGCCAGCAGTTTACCTACAGCGAATGCTGAAGCTTTCTTT. The V and J genes are TRBV27 and TRBJ1-1; D unresolved. The CDR3 spans 14 residues. Trimming took off 2 bases at V and 6 bases at J, with 13 bases between the two ends. Germline V gene data show CDR1 as MNHEY and CDR2 as SMNVEV (reference sequence).

This rearrangement joins TRBV11-2 to TRBJ1-3; 7 bases map to TRBD1. Trimming at V came to 1 base and at J to 4 bases, leaving 4 bases not matched to a gene. The CDR3 consists of 15 residues. Looked up from germline, CDR1 is SGHAT and CDR2 is FQNNGV. The CDR3 DNA reads TGTGCCAGCAGCTTAGCAGGGACAGAAGGAAACACCATATATTTT. Translating gives CASSLAGTEGNTIYF. The complete variable domain, with remaining parts taken from reference TRBV11-2 and TRBJ1-3, reads EAGVAQSPRYKIIEKRQSVAFWCNPISGHATLYWYQQILGQGPKLLIQFQNNGVVDDSQLPKDRFSAERLKGVDSTLKIQPAKLEDSAVYLCASSLAGTEGNTIYFGEGSWLTVV.

Many counts were recorded for this clone. The rearrangement links TRBV21-1 to TRBJ2-3. TRBV21-1 is assigned pseudogene status. The CDR3 sequence is 15 residues long. Here the CDR3 reads CASSKEDAPFRVEYF. CDR3 DNA: TGTGCCAGCAGCAAAGAGGACGCCCCGTTTAGGGTGGAGTATTTT.

This clone appeared a few times. The chain couples TRBV5-1 to TRBJ2-5; 10 bases map to TRBD1. V dropped 3 bases and J dropped 4; count of bases not matched to a gene: 6. Germline CDR1 reads SGHRS; CDR2 reads YFSETQ. The CDR3 spans 15 residues. CDR3: CASSSGTGDGETQYF. The CDR3 bases are TGCGCCAGCAGCTCCGGGACAGGGGATGGAGAGACCCAGTACTTC.